Below, 26 T cell receptor beta chains from the same sample are listed, as sequenced in a study of tumor and adjacent non-tumor tissue in lung cancer. Three rounds of nested PCR, following a modified ARM-PCR protocol, produced the TCRbeta library. From the multiplex PCR reads, TCRdb called clonotypes with MiXCR, one entry per CDR3 protein. In the table there are fewer than 120,000 distinct CDR3 sequences, 84% of which are singletons. No cell sorting was done before RNA was extracted from the tissue. The sequenced sample consisted of lung tumor tissue. The receptor source for this set is a man between 65 and 80 years old with non-small cell lung cancer.

This clonotype showed up many times. DNA for the CDR3: TGCAGTGCTAGAGACAGGGCTAACTATGGCTACACCTTC. This codes for CSARDRANYGYTF. The chain has TRBV20-1 and TRBJ1-2, with TRBD1 as a possible D gene (5 bases). The CDR3 covers 13 residues. V gave up 0 bases and J gave up 0 bases, with 5 bases separating them. Germline V CDR1 and CDR2: DFQATT, SNEGSKA (reference sequence).

There are many counts of this clonotype. Possible read error: a much larger clone is one base away. V and J are TRBV29-1 and TRBJ2-5, with TRBD1 as a possible D gene (6 bases). CDR1 and CDR2 from the germline V gene are SQVTM and ANQGSEA. Trimming left V 4 bases short and J 7 bases short, with 13 bases between. The CDR3 is 12 residues long. In DNA form, the CDR3 reads TGCAGCGTTGCGACAGGCTCCCTGACCCAGTACTTC. It specifies CSVATGSLTQYF.

As for this clonotype: The germline gene is not matched at one end of the junction; a read error may be the cause. This chain uses TRBV4-2 with TRBJ2-5; weak D call: TRBD2 (6 bases). The CDR3 contains 13 residues. Germline assignment: CDR1 LGHNA and CDR2 YNFKEQ. CDR3 nucleotide sequence: TGTGTCAGCAGCGTGCGATGGGGGGAGACTCAGTACTTC. Protein: CVSSVRWGETQYF.

The chain employs TRBV11-2 and TRBJ2-1; 9 nucleotides line up with TRBD1. The length of the CDR3 is 14 residues. The germline V gene has CDR1 SGHAT and CDR2 FQNNGV. Trimming removed 5 bases from V and 10 bases from J; junction bases left unmatched: 9. CDR3 nucleotides: TGTGCCAGCAGCGGGGGGACAGGGCCGCGGGAGCAGTTCTTC. Translated, it gives CASSGGTGPREQFF.

Note on this clonotype: Compared with germline, one end of the junction differs, possibly owing to a read error. This rearrangement joins TRBV4-3 to TRBJ2-5, with D possibly matching TRBD2 (6 bases). CDR3 length: 16 amino acids. Per the germline V gene, CDR1 is LGHNA and CDR2 is YSLEER. CDR3 sequence reads: CTSSQAGGVRQETQYF. CDR3 nucleotides: TGTACCAGCAGCCAAGCCGGAGGGGTGAGACAAGAGACCCAGTACTTC.

The V and J genes are TRBV29-1 and TRBJ2-7; maybe TRBD2 (5 bases). CDR1 and CDR2 from the germline V gene are SQVTM and ANQGSEA. There are 12 residues in the CDR3. V shed 7 bases and J shed 7 bases, with 17 bases lying between them. The CDR3 sequence: CSAWRTKPEQYF. CDR3 in DNA: TGCAGCGCCTGGAGGACGAAGCCAGAGCAGTACTTC.

With respect to this clonotype: One end of the junction varies from germline; a read error may be responsible. The rearrangement uses TRBV11-2 and TRBJ2-4; no clear D. From germline, CDR1 is SGHAT and CDR2 FQNNGV. The CDR3 loop spans 13 amino acids. CDR3 in DNA: TGTGCCAGCAGCTTACATTCCAAAAACATTCTGTACTTC. Amino acid sequence: CASSLHSKNILYF.

Details on this clonotype: A much larger clone lies one base from this, so it may be a read error. J is TRBJ2-5 and V is TRBV13; TRBD1 matches at 8 bases. This CDR3 has 15 residues. Germline lookup yields CDR1 PRHDT and CDR2 FYEKMQ (reference sequence). Trimming at V came to 9 bases and at J to 2 bases, leaving 11 bases not matched to a gene. The CDR3 DNA follows: TGTGCCAGAAAATTACAGGGACAGGCTCAAGAGACCCAGTACTTC. This encodes CARKLQGQAQETQYF.

On this clonotype itself: A much larger clone sits a single nucleotide away, making a read error possible. The chain carries TRBV10-3 and TRBJ2-7; 8 bases match TRBD2. V lost 4 bases and J lost 4; bases outside the gene matches: 18. CDR3 length: 18 amino acids. The V gene's germline CDR1 is ENHRY and CDR2 SYGVKD. CDR3 protein: CAISGMEGAGDPPYEQYF. CDR3 bases: TGTGCCATCAGTGGCATGGAGGGAGCGGGGGATCCACCTTACGAGCAGTACTTC.

As concerns this clonotype: A junction end diverges from the germline sequence, so it may reflect a read error. The chain couples TRBV29-1 to TRBJ2-1; 8 nucleotides match TRBD2. Per germline, CDR1 SQVTM and CDR2 ANQGSEA. The CDR3 loop spans 16 amino acids. The CDR3 DNA follows: TGCAGCGTTGAAGATCACACTAGCGGCATCTACAATAAGCATTGCTTC. Translation: CSVEDHTSGIYNKHCF.

Notes on this clonotype: At one end the junction does not follow the germline gene, possibly because of a read error. The chain uses TRBV20-1 and TRBJ1-2; D uncertain. Germline lookup yields CDR1 DFQATT and CDR2 SNEGSKA (reference sequence). The CDR3 is 11 residues long. This CDR3 reads CIAERTYGYTF. The CDR3 DNA reads TGCATTGCCGAGAGAACCTATGGCTACACGTTC.

The chain has TRBV11-3 and TRBJ1-1, with 7 bases aligning to TRBD1. The CDR3 runs to 16 residues. CDR1 is SGHNT, CDR2 YENEEA, per germline. CDR3: CAISLKTGCMNTEAFF. The DNA of the CDR3 is TGTGCTATCAGCTTAAAGACAGGGTGCATGAACACTGAAGCTTTCTTT.

As regards this clonotype: The junction differs from germline at one of its ends, possibly a read error. This sequence joins TRBV6-5 and TRBJ1-2, with a possible D match to TRBD1 (5 bases). The CDR3 sequence is 16 residues long. CDR1 and CDR2 from the germline V gene are MNHEY and SVGAGI. CDR3 sequence reads: CASSWMRSGTGGGYIF. In nucleotides, the CDR3 is TGTGCCAGCAGTTGGATGCGGAGCGGAACAGGTGGAGGCTACATCTTC.

With respect to this clonotype: A much larger clone is a single base away; this may be a read error. This chain links TRBV5-1 with TRBJ2-1, with unresolved D. Germline CDR1 reads SGHRS; CDR2 reads YFSETQ. The CDR3 sequence is 14 residues long. This CDR3 is CASSSSALPDEEFF. CDR3 nucleotides: TGCGCCAGCAGCTCAAGCGCCTTACCCGATGAGGAGTTCTTC.

The genes are TRBV11-1 and TRBJ2-7; no clear D gene. Germline V gene lookup returns CDR1 SGHAT and CDR2 FQDESV (reference sequence). V shed 8 bases and J shed 4 bases, with 15 bases lying between them. CDR3 length equals 13 residues. In DNA form, the CDR3 reads TGTGCCAGCGGTTCGTTTGGTGGATACGAGCAGTACTTC. This gives the protein CASGSFGGYEQYF.

The chain links TRBV5-1 to TRBJ2-3; D possibly corresponds to TRBD2 (6 bases). Germline V CDR1 and CDR2: SGHRS, YFSETQ. The CDR3 runs 17 residues. Trimming took off 4 bases at V and 7 bases at J, with 25 bases between the two ends. The CDR3 DNA is TGCGCCAGCAGCGAAGGGCCACTAACGGGAGTGACACATACGCAGTATTTT. Amino acid sequence: CASSEGPLTGVTHTQYF.

The table lists this clonotype with many counts. The V call is TRBV28, the J call TRBJ2-6; 9 bases are a match to TRBD1. CDR1 MDHEN and CDR2 SYDVKM come from the germline V gene. V was clipped by 10 bases and J by 1 base; unmatched bases: 8. The CDR3 is made up of 16 amino acids. The CDR3 sequence: CAIWGGQGSGANVLTF. CDR3 nucleotides: TGTGCCATATGGGGGGGACAGGGATCTGGGGCCAACGTCCTGACTTTC.

With regard to this clonotype: One end of the junction fails to match germline, which may point to a read error. V is TRBV5-5 and J is TRBJ1-1, with a possible D match to TRBD1 (5 bases). This CDR3 contains 14 residues. Germline V gene data show CDR1 as SGHKS and CDR2 as YYEKEE (reference sequence). CDR3 residues: CASNPDITNSEAFF. In DNA form, the CDR3 reads TGTGCCAGCAACCCGGACATTACGAACAGTGAAGCTTTCTTT.

This clonotype was recorded only once. The CDR3 does not end in the conserved phenylalanine or tryptophan, so this is likely a read error. The DNA is left out, because the CDR3 cannot be placed on it with certainty; the CDR3 is given as TCRdb lists it. V and J are TRBV6-2 or TRBV6-3 and TRBJ2-7; the table gives TRBD2 as D, unverified against the DNA. The CDR3 extends over 17 residues, inclusive of both ends. The V gene's germline CDR1 is MNHEY and CDR2 SVGEGT. The CDR3 is CASSQPLSSAYSYEQYS.

The chain couples TRBV5-5 to TRBJ1-1; tentative D call: TRBD1 (6 bases). Germline CDR1 reads SGHKS; CDR2 reads YYEKEE (reference sequence). This CDR3 spans 15 amino acids. V lost 6 bases and J 5 bases, leaving 20 bases between the germline ends. The CDR3 here is CASTFIRGVGTEAFF. In DNA, the CDR3 is TGTGCCAGCACCTTCATCAGGGGCGTGGGGACTGAAGCTTTCTTT.

This clonotype was counted many times. V and J are TRBV5-5 and TRBJ2-4; TRBD1 matches 11 bases. CDR1 is SGHKS, CDR2 YYEKEE, per germline (reference sequence). Unmatched junction bases numbered 6, after V lost 4 bases and J lost 6 bases. The CDR3 consists of 15 residues. CDR3 in DNA: TGTGCCAGCAGCGTTGGGACAGGGGGTAGAAACATTCAGTACTTC. It is translated as CASSVGTGGRNIQYF. The full variable domain, in which reference TRBV5-5 and TRBJ2-4 provide the parts outside the CDR3, is DAGVTQSPTHLIKTRGQQVTLRCSPISGHKSVSWYQQVLGQGPQFIFQYYEKEERGRGNFPDRFSARQFPNYSSELNVNALLLGDSALYLCASSVGTGGRNIQYFGAGTRLSVL.

A note on this clonotype: The final CDR3 position lacks the conserved phenylalanine or tryptophan, pointing to a likely read error. The chain employs TRBV5-4 and TRBJ2-5; D might be TRBD1 (6 bases). Germline loops: CDR1 SGHNT, CDR2 YYREEE (reference sequence). The length of the CDR3 is 14 residues. CDR3 residues: CANRKGTSKETQYL. In DNA form, the CDR3 reads TGTGCCAACAGAAAAGGGACATCCAAAGAGACACAGTACTTA.

With respect to this clonotype: As the CDR3 is not closed by the conserved phenylalanine or tryptophan, this likely results from a read error. V usage is TRBV6-6 and J usage is TRBJ2-2; D might be TRBD1 (6 bases). The CDR3 covers 16 residues. Germline V CDR1 and CDR2: MNHNY, SVGAGI (reference sequence). The germline V and J ends were trimmed by 6 bases and 4 bases, with 18 bases remaining between them. The CDR3 DNA reads TGTGCCAGCAGCTACCGAGGGGGACGGGCCACCGGGGAGCTGTTTTTA. Translating gives CASSYRGGRATGELFL.

The chain couples TRBV6-5 to TRBJ2-7, with 7 bases aligning to TRBD2. This CDR3 region has 15 residues. V trimming: 11 bases; J trimming: 13 bases; junction bases outside the gene matches: 26. The germline gives CDR1 MNHEY, CDR2 SVGAGI. The CDR3 region is CAVGRRLAGSYRHYF. The CDR3 bases are TGTGCCGTCGGAAGGAGACTAGCAGGTTCTTACAGGCATTACTTC.

Worth noting for this clonotype: At one boundary the junction diverges from the germline segment, which might be a read error. The chain links TRBV6-6 to TRBJ1-2; no clear D. Germline values: CDR1 MNHNY, CDR2 SVGAGI (reference sequence). The CDR3 consists of 15 residues. CDR3 DNA sequence: TGTGCTAGCAGAAGGGAGGGTTTTACTGATTATGGCTACACCTTC. Translated, it gives CASRREGFTDYGYTF.

Regarding this clonotype: Here the CDR3 omits its conserved ending phenylalanine or tryptophan, so a read error is the likely source. The chain uses TRBV4-2 and TRBJ2-2; D perhaps matches TRBD1 (6 bases). The CDR3 has 17 residues. Trimming pared 1 base from V and 3 bases from J, leaving 15 bases between. CDR1 and CDR2 from the germline V gene are LGHNA and YNFKEQ. The CDR3 coding sequence is TGTGCCAGCAGCCAAGTTGGGGTAGCAGGGGACACCGGGGAGCTGTTTTAT. Amino acids: CASSQVGVAGDTGELFY.